This entry concerns a single TCR beta chain. Together with a sample-barcoded 5' primer, a J-beta primer mix was included in a second PCR lasting about 7 to 11 cycles. A single record per CDR3 protein comes from TCRdb applying MiXCR to the 5' RACE reads. The sample includes about 640,000 distinct CDR3 sequences, 58% seen only once; the top ten take 30% to 45%. The data are from a study of blood T cells in healthy people across ages. Germline values: CDR1 SGHTA, CDR2 FQGNSA. Trimming shortened V by 1 base and J by 9 bases, and 13 bases separated the two germline ends. The CDR3 has 15 residues. This rearrangement joins TRBV7-2 to TRBJ1-6; D is ambiguous. The sample was blood. The clonotype comes from a man in his fifties or sixties in good health. The CDR3: CASSLVFFSGSPLHF. The CDR3 DNA follows: TGTGCCAGCAGCTTAGTTTTTTTCTCTGGTTCACCCCTCCACTTT.